This T cell receptor beta chain was obtained from a study of cytomegalovirus exposure and HLA in healthy donors. Study-level findings and limits: Most subjects' HLA-A and HLA-B alleles were reportedly predicted from TCR beta sequences. High sensitivity and specificity were reportedly achieved when the classifier diagnosed cytomegalovirus status.

The V and J ends lost 3 bases and 4 bases respectively, with 6 bases between them. The CDR3 loop spans 12 amino acids. Germline lookup yields CDR1 GTSNPN and CDR2 SVGIG (reference sequence). Details on this clone: Antigen: not known.

It was with 60 Vbeta and 13 Jbeta primers that the PCR ran. The data were produced by immunoSEQ multiplex PCR, yet TCRdb's version contains in-frame clones alone and is incomplete. Of about 52,000 clones in the sample, 60% to 75% were seen once. Source material: PBMCs. The TCR originated in a woman in her fifties or sixties in good health and CMV-seronegative. The chain links TRBV30 to TRBJ1-4; D remains unclear. The CDR3 DNA reads TGTGCCTGGAGGTGGAGTAATGAAAAACTGTTTTTT. It translates to CAWRWSNEKLFF.